These 16 T cell receptor beta chains came from one sample sequenced in a study of T cell responses to AZD1222 COVID-19 vaccine. This table comes from immunoSEQ multiplex PCR, and its TCRdb copy is limited to in-frame clones, with some not included. The sample has some 150,000 clones, around 93% seen once. The sample here was peripheral blood, taken 28 days after the second AZD1222 dose. These receptors all come from an adult who received the AZD1222 COVID-19 vaccine.

The rearrangement uses TRBV18 and TRBJ1-1; D is unresolved. The CDR3 sequence is 13 residues long. The germline V and J ends were trimmed by 5 bases and 0 bases, with 7 bases remaining between them. The germline V gene encodes CDR1 KGHSH and CDR2 LQKENI. This CDR3 is CASSVQLNTEAFF. The CDR3 DNA reads TGTGCCAGCTCAGTTCAGTTGAACACTGAAGCTTTCTTT.

The chain couples TRBV14 to TRBJ1-6; D unresolved. The CDR3 spans 17 residues. V was trimmed by 1 base and J by 6 bases, leaving 16 bases between them. Germline CDR1 reads SGHDN; CDR2 reads FVKESK. The DNA for the CDR3 is TGTGCCAGCAGCCAAGTTGGCCTAGACGGGTTTAATTCACCCCTCCACTTT. Residues: CASSQVGLDGFNSPLHF.

V and J are TRBV3-1 (or the pseudogene TRBV3-2) and TRBJ2-1; 7 bases line up with TRBD2. The ends lost 4 bases at V and 3 bases at J; junction bases unmatched: 18. There are 19 residues in the CDR3. Germline CDR1 is LGHDT and CDR2 is YNNKEL (reference sequence). As DNA, the CDR3 is TGTGCCAGCAGCCCGCGTTTTGGAGCGGGGCCCAGGTACTACAATGAGCAGTTCTTC. It encodes CASSPRFGAGPRYYNEQFF.

This clone was counted a single time. The J gene is TRBJ2-1, the V gene TRBV29-1, with a weak D call TRBD1 (6 bases). The V end was cut by 0 bases, the J end by 9 bases, with 9 bases between. This CDR3 is 12 amino acids long. Germline loops: CDR1 SQVTM, CDR2 ANQGSEA. CDR3 bases: TGCAGCGTTGAAGAACAGGGAGTTGAGCAGTTCTTC. Translation gives CSVEEQGVEQFF.

In its sample, this clone was seen once. This rearrangement joins TRBV7-8 to TRBJ2-2; no clear D gene. Trimming left V 2 bases short and J 7 bases short, with 11 bases between. Germline-derived CDR1 and CDR2 are SGHVS and FQNEAQ. This CDR3 comprises 14 residues. The CDR3 loop reads CASSLSRVFGELFF. DNA for the CDR3: TGTGCCAGCAGCTTAAGTCGGGTTTTCGGGGAGCTGTTTTTT.

The V gene is TRBV6-5, the J gene TRBJ2-7; D is unresolved. The CDR3 has 12 residues. Looked up from germline, CDR1 is MNHEY and CDR2 is SVGAGI. V lost 5 bases, J lost 2 bases, and 7 bases lay in between. CDR3 nucleotide sequence: TGTGCCAGCAGTCCCCGAGCCTACGAGCAGTACTTC. This encodes CASSPRAYEQYF.

The J gene is TRBJ1-2, the V gene TRBV10-3, with D perhaps matching TRBD1 (6 bases). Per germline, CDR1 ENHRY and CDR2 SYGVKD. V dropped 4 bases and J dropped 8 bases, with 17 bases sitting between them. This CDR3 has 14 residues. The CDR3 coding sequence is TGTGCCATCAGTGTTGACAGGAACTCGGGAGGCTACACCTTC. It codes for CAISVDRNSGGYTF.

V usage is TRBV30 and J usage is TRBJ2-7, with a tentative D call TRBD2 (7 bases). The CDR3 is made up of 13 amino acids. Germline lookup yields CDR1 GTSNPN and CDR2 SVGIG (reference sequence). Trimming removed 2 bases at V and 4 bases at J, with 12 bases between. The CDR3 spells CAWSRGAIYEQYF. In nucleotides, the CDR3 is TGTGCCTGGAGTCGGGGGGCTATTTACGAGCAGTACTTC.

The V gene is TRBV5-8, the J gene TRBJ2-5, with 8 bases fitting TRBD1. Germline V lookup: CDR1 SGHTS, CDR2 YDEGEE. The CDR3 covers 15 residues. After removal of 6 bases from V and 2 bases from J, the junction contained 9 bases not matched to a gene. CDR3 loop: CASNDRGGLQETQYF. The CDR3 DNA follows: TGTGCCAGCAATGACAGGGGCGGGTTACAAGAGACCCAGTACTTC.

This chain joins TRBV11-2 and TRBJ2-3, with D unresolved. Germline CDR1 SGHAT, CDR2 FQNNGV. V was clipped by 3 bases and J by 5 bases, with 3 bases between them. This CDR3 region has 11 residues. CDR3 region: CASSFGDTQYF. DNA for the CDR3: TGTGCCAGCAGCTTCGGAGATACGCAGTATTTT. Complete variable domain (other parts from reference TRBV11-2 and TRBJ2-3): EAGVAQSPRYKIIEKRQSVAFWCNPISGHATLYWYQQILGQGPKLLIQFQNNGVVDDSQLPKDRFSAERLKGVDSTLKIQPAKLEDSAVYLCASSFGDTQYFGPGTRLTVL.

The genes are TRBV4-3 and TRBJ1-1; D possibly corresponds to TRBD1 (5 bases). The V gene lost 1 base and the J gene lost 1 base, with 7 bases spanning the gap. The germline gives CDR1 LGHNA, CDR2 YSLEER. The length of the CDR3 is 14 residues. CDR3 in amino acids: CASSQVDRNTEAFF. CDR3 bases: TGCGCCAGCAGCCAAGTTGACAGGAACACTGAAGCTTTCTTT.

The genes are TRBV28 and TRBJ2-7, with 9 nucleotides matching TRBD2. CDR3 length: 15 amino acids. V lost 6 bases, J lost 2 bases, and 8 bases stayed unmatched. CDR1 MDHEN and CDR2 SYDVKM come from the germline V gene. The CDR3: CASSFSGRLPYEQYF. In nucleotides, the CDR3 is TGTGCCAGCAGCTTCAGCGGGAGGCTACCCTACGAGCAGTACTTC.

This sequence joins TRBV5-4 and TRBJ1-3, with 10 nucleotides matching TRBD1. Germline CDR1 is SGHNT and CDR2 is YYREEE (reference sequence). V shed 4 bases and J 3 bases; nucleotides not matched to a gene: 4. This CDR3 region has 15 residues. The CDR3 DNA reads TGTGCCAGCAGCCCGGACAGGGGGATTGGAAACACCATATATTTT. Translation gives CASSPDRGIGNTIYF. Full variable domain (outside the CDR3, taken from reference TRBV5-4 and TRBJ1-3): ETGVTQSPTHLIKTRGQQVTLRCSSQSGHNTVSWYQQALGQGPQFIFQYYREEENGRGNFPPRFSGLQFPNYSSELNVNALELDDSALYLCASSPDRGIGNTIYFGEGSWLTVV.

V is TRBV2 and J is TRBJ2-1; 8 bases align to TRBD2. J gave up 7 bases and V 2 bases, and 7 bases lay outside the gene matches. CDR1 is SNHLY, CDR2 FYNNEI, per germline. The CDR3 loop spans 15 amino acids. The CDR3 loop is CASSEFREGRNEQFF. CDR3 DNA: TGTGCCAGCAGTGAATTCCGGGAGGGCCGGAATGAGCAGTTCTTC.

The rearrangement uses TRBV9 and TRBJ2-1; D is perhaps TRBD1 or TRBD2 (5 bases each). Germline-derived CDR1 and CDR2 are SGDLS and YYNGEE. V shed 0 bases and J shed 2 bases, with 9 bases lying between them. CDR3 length: 15 amino acids. CDR3 DNA: TGTGCCAGCAGCGTAGGGGTGGGACCCTACAATGAGCAGTTCTTC. Amino acid sequence: CASSVGVGPYNEQFF. Full variable domain (missing parts from reference TRBV9 and TRBJ2-1): DSGVTQTPKHLITATGQRVTLRCSPRSGDLSVYWYQQSLDQGLQFLIQYYNGEERAKGNILERFSAQQFPDLHSELNLSSLELGDSALYFCASSVGVGPYNEQFFGPGTRLTVL.

The CDR3 sequence: CASSAGTSGLPWGEQFF. CDR3 bases: TGTGCCAGTAGTGCTGGGACTAGCGGATTGCCCTGGGGTGAGCAGTTCTTC. This chain joins TRBV19 and TRBJ2-1, with TRBD2 matching 11 bases. Germline V gives CDR1 LNHDA, CDR2 SQIVND (reference sequence). Germline trimming cut 5 bases from V and 9 bases from J; bases unmatched to any gene: 15. This CDR3 has 17 amino acids.